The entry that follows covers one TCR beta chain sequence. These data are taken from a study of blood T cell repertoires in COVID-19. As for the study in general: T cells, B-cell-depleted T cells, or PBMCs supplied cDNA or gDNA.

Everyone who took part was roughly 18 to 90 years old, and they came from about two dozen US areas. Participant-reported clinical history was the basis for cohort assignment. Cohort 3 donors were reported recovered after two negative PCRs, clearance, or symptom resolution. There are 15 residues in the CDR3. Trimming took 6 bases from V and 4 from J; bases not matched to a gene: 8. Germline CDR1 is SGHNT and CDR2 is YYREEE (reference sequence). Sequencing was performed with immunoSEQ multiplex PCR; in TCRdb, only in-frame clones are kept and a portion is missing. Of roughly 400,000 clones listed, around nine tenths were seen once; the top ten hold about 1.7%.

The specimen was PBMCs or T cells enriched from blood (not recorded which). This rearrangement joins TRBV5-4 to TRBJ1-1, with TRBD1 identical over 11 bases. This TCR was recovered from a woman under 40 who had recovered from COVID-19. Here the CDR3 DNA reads TGTGCCAGCAACCTGGACAGGGGGCAAATCACTGAAGCTTTCTTT. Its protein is CASNLDRGQITEAFF.